This is a list of T cell receptor beta chains from one sample in a study of human T cells and chemical hapten exposure. TCRdb passed the RACE reads through MiXCR, listing each CDR3 protein once. This table holds 350,000 to 400,000 distinct CDR3 sequences, 4.5% to 6% found once. The source was whole blood, collected in connection with sensitization to the hapten diphenylcyclopropenone (DPC). These TCRs come from a woman between 50 and 59 years old with alopecia areata. Some clones in this sample may be carry-over from other donors' samples. Each CDR3 is given with its conserved first and last residue. Part of the rows lack a size; the others show once, few, many or a class for expanded clones.

cdr3_aa: CASSSGQGAIPFF
j_call: TRBJ1-1
clone_size: .
v_call: TRBV12-3/TRBV12-4

cdr3_aa: CASSLARSRYNEQFF
j_call: TRBJ2-1
clone_size: few
v_call: TRBV5-6

cdr3_aa: CASSLPPGTEAFF
j_call: TRBJ1-1
clone_size: many
v_call: TRBV7-8

cdr3_aa: CASSLEASGRADTQYF
j_call: TRBJ2-3
clone_size: .
v_call: TRBV5-1

cdr3_aa: CASSPADPFSNQPQHF
j_call: TRBJ1-5
clone_size: .
v_call: TRBV5-5

cdr3_aa: CASSETGMYNSPLHF
j_call: TRBJ1-6
clone_size: few
v_call: TRBV12-3/TRBV12-4

cdr3_aa: CASSVGEGRRDNEQFF
j_call: TRBJ2-1
clone_size: few
v_call: TRBV9

cdr3_aa: CASSVGTGDGTDTQYF
j_call: TRBJ2-3
clone_size: .
v_call: TRBV9

cdr3_aa: CASSYSLAGTPDNEQFF
j_call: TRBJ2-1
clone_size: many
v_call: TRBV6-6

cdr3_aa: CASSLGTSGRRETQYF
j_call: TRBJ2-5
clone_size: many
v_call: TRBV11-2

cdr3_aa: CASSLAGRGKNIQYF
j_call: TRBJ2-4
clone_size: many
v_call: TRBV28

cdr3_aa: CASSQDLWVNEQFF
j_call: TRBJ2-1
clone_size: few
v_call: TRBV4-3

cdr3_aa: CASSSRGRNQPQHF
j_call: TRBJ1-5
clone_size: many
v_call: TRBV5-6

cdr3_aa: CAISENRDSQETQYF
j_call: TRBJ2-5
clone_size: few
v_call: TRBV10-3

cdr3_aa: CASRQWSSYEQYF
j_call: TRBJ2-7
clone_size: many
v_call: TRBV6-2/TRBV6-3

cdr3_aa: CATSDLKGDGELFF
j_call: TRBJ2-2
clone_size: .
v_call: TRBV24-1

cdr3_aa: CASSAIYEQYF
j_call: TRBJ2-7
clone_size: many
v_call: TRBV3-1

cdr3_aa: CASSQLGMNTDTQYF
j_call: TRBJ2-3
clone_size: many
v_call: TRBV14

cdr3_aa: CSARRLAGGVEQYF
j_call: TRBJ2-7
clone_size: many
v_call: TRBV20-1

cdr3_aa: CASSSGLAGTYNEQFF
j_call: TRBJ2-1
clone_size: .
v_call: TRBV5-4